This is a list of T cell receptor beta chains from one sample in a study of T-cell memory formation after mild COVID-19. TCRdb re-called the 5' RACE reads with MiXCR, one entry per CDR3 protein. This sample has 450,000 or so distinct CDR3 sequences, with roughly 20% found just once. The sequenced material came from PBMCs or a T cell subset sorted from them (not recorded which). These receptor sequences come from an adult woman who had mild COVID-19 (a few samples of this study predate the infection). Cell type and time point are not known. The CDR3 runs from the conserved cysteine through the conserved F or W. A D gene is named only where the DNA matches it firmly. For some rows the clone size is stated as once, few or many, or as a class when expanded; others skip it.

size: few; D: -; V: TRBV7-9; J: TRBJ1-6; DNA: TGTGCCAGCAGTTCGTCAGGATTCGAGGCACCCCTCCACTTT; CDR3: CASSSSGFEAPLHF
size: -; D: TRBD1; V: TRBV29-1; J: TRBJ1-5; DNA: TGCAGCACATCGTCGCCTAGAATCCTCGGACAGGGGGATAGCAATCAGCCCCAGCATTTT; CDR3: CSTSSPRILGQGDSNQPQHF
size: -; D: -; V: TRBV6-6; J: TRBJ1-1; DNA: TGTGCCAGCAGTAATGACAGGAACACTGAAGCTTTCTTT; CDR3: CASSNDRNTEAFF
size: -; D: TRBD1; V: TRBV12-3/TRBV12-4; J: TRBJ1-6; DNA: TGTGCCAGCAGTTTAAGGGGCAGGGGGTATAATTCACCCCTCCACTTT; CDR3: CASSLRGRGYNSPLHF
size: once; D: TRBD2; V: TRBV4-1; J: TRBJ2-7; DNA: TGCGCCAGCAGCCAACTAGCGGGGTGGATTACCTACGAGCAGTACTTC; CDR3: CASSQLAGWITYEQYF
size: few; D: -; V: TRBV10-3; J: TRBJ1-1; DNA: TGTGCCATCAATACCGGGGTAGGAACTGAAGCTTTCTTT; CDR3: CAINTGVGTEAFF
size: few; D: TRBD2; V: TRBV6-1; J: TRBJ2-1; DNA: TGTGCCAGCAGTGAAGCTCAGGGACTAGCGGGGGCAGAGCAGTTCTTC; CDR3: CASSEAQGLAGAEQFF
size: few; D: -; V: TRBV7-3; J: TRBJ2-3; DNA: TGTGCCAGCAGCTTAAAGGGTCAACAAGATACGCAGTATTTT; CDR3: CASSLKGQQDTQYF
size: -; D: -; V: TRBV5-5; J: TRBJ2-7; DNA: TGTGCCAGCAGTTTGGGGACACGGCCCCACGAGCAGTACTTC; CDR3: CASSLGTRPHEQYF
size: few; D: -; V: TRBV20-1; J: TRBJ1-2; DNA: TGCAGTGCTAGAGGATTTAACTATGGCTACACCTTC; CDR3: CSARGFNYGYTF
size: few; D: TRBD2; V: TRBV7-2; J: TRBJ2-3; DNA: TGTGCCAGCAGCCCCTCTGCGGGAGGGTACACAGATACGCAGTATTTT; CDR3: CASSPSAGGYTDTQYF
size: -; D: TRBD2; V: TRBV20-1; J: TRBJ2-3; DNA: TGCAGTGCTCGAATGACTAGCGGGAGCGCAGATACGCAGTATTTT; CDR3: CSARMTSGSADTQYF
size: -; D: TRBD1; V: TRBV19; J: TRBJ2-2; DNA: TGTGCCAGTAGTATAGATAGGGGGCCGGGCACCGGGGAGCTGTTTTTT; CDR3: CASSIDRGPGTGELFF
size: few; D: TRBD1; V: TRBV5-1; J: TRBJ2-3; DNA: TGCGCCAGCAGCTTGGGGACAGGGGAATCAGATACGCAGTATTTT; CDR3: CASSLGTGESDTQYF
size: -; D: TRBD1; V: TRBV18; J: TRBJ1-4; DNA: TGTGCCAGCTCACCCGGACAGGGGTGGAATGAAAAACTGTTTTTT; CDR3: CASSPGQGWNEKLFF
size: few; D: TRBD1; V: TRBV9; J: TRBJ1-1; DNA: TGTGCCAGCAGCGTTACCCAGGGGGGAGAAGCTTTCTTT; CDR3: CASSVTQGGEAFF
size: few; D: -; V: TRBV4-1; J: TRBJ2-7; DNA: TGCGCCAGCAGCCAAACAGGGCACAGCTCCTACGAGCAGTACTTC; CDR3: CASSQTGHSSYEQYF
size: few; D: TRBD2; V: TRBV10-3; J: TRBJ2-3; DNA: TGTGCCATCAGTGATGTGGGACTAGCAGATACGCAGTATTTT; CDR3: CAISDVGLADTQYF
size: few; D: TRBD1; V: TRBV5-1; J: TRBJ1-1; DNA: TGCGCCAGCAGCCCCCACCGGGACAGGGGCGCTCCGATAACATACACTGAAGCTTTCTTT; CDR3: CASSPHRDRGAPITYTEAFF
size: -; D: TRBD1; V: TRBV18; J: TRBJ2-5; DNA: TGTGCCAGCTCACCTCCGGGACAGGGGGAGACCCAGTACTTC; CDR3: CASSPPGQGETQYF
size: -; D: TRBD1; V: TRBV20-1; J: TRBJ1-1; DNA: TGCAGTGCTAGGCCGTGGACAGGAAAGATGAACACTGAAGCTTTCTTT; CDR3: CSARPWTGKMNTEAFF
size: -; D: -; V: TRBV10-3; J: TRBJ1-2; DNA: TGTGCCACCTATGGGGGAAAGGGGAGCTATGGCTACACCTTC; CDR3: CATYGGKGSYGYTF
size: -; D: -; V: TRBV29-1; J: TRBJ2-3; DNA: TGCAGCGTTGAAGACGTCTCCCTGGGGGCAGATACGCAGTATTTT; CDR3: CSVEDVSLGADTQYF
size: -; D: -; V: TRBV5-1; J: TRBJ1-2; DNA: TGCGCCAGCAGCACCGGGACGACCAACTATGGCTACACCTTC; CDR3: CASSTGTTNYGYTF
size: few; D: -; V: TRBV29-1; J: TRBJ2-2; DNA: TGCAGCGTTGAGTCAGGGGACGGGGAGCTGTTTTTT; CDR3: CSVESGDGELFF
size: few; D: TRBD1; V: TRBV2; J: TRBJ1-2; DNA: TGTGCCAGCAATATCGGACAGGGGACTAACTATGGCTACACCTTC; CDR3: CASNIGQGTNYGYTF
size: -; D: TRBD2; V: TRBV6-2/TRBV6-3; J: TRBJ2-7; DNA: TGTGCCAGCAGTTACCGGCCGGCTAGCGGGACCCGAGGGGAGCAGTACTTC; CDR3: CASSYRPASGTRGEQYF
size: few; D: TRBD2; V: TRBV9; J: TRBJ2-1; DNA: TGTGCCAGCAGCGTAGTGACCGGGGGGGCAAATGAGCAGTTCTTC; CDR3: CASSVVTGGANEQFF
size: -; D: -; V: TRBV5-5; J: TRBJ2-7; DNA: TGTGCCAGCAGCTTGCCTACGGGAGTCTACGAGCAGTACTTC; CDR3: CASSLPTGVYEQYF